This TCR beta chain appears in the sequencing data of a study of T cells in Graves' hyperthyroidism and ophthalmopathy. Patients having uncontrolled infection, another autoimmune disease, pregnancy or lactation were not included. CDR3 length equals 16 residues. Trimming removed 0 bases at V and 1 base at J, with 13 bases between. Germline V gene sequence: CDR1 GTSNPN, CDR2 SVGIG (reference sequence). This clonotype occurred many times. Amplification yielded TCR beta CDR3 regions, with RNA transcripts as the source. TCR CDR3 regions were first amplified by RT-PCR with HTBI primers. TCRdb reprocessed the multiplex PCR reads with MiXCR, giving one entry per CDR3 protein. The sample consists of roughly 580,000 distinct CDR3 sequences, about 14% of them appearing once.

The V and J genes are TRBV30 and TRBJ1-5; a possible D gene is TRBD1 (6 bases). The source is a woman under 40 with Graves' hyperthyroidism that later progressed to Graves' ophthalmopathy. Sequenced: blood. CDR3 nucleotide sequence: TGTGCCTGGAGTGTAGGCGCTGGACAGAGCAATCAGCCCCAGCATTTT. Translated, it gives CAWSVGAGQSNQPQHF.